The entry that follows covers one TCR beta chain sequence. What this receptor recognizes is not known. Qualities for individual bases were not recorded, and no much larger clone is one base off. Libraries were constructed by the immunoSEQ multiplex PCR assay. The source is immuneACCESS, and TCRdb retained only in-frame sequences with V and J called. Part of the clones is not carried over; for the studies checked, unresolved V genes explain less than half of this, and the remainder is unexplained. The sample table holds roughly 60,000 clones, of which 75% to 95% were seen once. The ten largest clones capture approximately 3.6% of the sample. The data were taken from a study of technical replicates of blood from several donors (dated by TCRdb to the late 2010s). From the cysteine through the phenylalanine, the CDR3 covers 16 amino acids. Only the CDR3 part of the read is kept: 48 bases, read in frame from the first base. CDR1 and CDR2 were assigned from the germline V gene as SGHDT and YYEEEE. The V end gives up 0 bases and the J end 4 bases, leaving 6 bases in the junction not matched to a gene.

The source is a human donor in good health. Some clones in this sample may be carry-over from other donors' samples. Sequencing input: PBMCs. The sequence links TRBV5-6 to TRBJ2-5; TRBD1 matches 10 bases in the middle. The DNA sequence follows: TGTGCCAGCAGCTTGGCGGGGACAGGGGTAATAGAGACCCAGTACTTC. The translation is CASSLAGTGVIETQYF.